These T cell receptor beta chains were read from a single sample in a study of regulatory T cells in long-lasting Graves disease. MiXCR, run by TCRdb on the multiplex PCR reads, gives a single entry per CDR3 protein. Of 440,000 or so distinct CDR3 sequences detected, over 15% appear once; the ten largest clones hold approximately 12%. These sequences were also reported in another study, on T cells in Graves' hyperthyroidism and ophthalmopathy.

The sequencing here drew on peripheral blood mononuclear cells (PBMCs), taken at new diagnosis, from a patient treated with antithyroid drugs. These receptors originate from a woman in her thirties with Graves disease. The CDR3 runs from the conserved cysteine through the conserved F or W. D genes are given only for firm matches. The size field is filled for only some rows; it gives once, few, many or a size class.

CDR3 DNA: TGTGCCAGCAGCCGAAGGTTGGGGCATTACAATGAGCAGTTCTTC; CDR3 protein: CASSRRLGHYNEQFF; V gene: TRBV28; clone size: many; D gene: NA; J gene: TRBJ2-1
CDR3 DNA: TGCGCCAGCAGCCAAGGCGGGGGACTCATCACAGATACGCAGTATTTT; CDR3 protein: CASSQGGGLITDTQYF; V gene: TRBV4-3; clone size: NA; D gene: TRBD2; J gene: TRBJ2-3
CDR3 DNA: TGCGCCAGCAGCCAAGACTCGCCGGGACTGTTGATCTCCTACGAGCAGTACTTC; CDR3 protein: CASSQDSPGLLISYEQYF; V gene: TRBV4-1; clone size: few; D gene: NA; J gene: TRBJ2-7
CDR3 DNA: TGTGCCAGCAGTTTCGGATTAGCGGGGGACAATGAGCAGTTCTTC; CDR3 protein: CASSFGLAGDNEQFF; V gene: TRBV28; clone size: many; D gene: TRBD2; J gene: TRBJ2-1
CDR3 DNA: TGTGCCAGCAGTTTCCAGACAGGGGGACAGACCCAGTACTTC; CDR3 protein: CASSFQTGGQTQYF; V gene: TRBV12-3/TRBV12-4; clone size: many; D gene: TRBD1; J gene: TRBJ2-5
CDR3 DNA: TGTGCCAGCTCACCTGAGACTAGTTTGGAGCAGTACTTC; CDR3 protein: CASSPETSLEQYF; V gene: TRBV18; clone size: many; D gene: NA; J gene: TRBJ2-7
CDR3 DNA: TGTGCCAGCTCACCTCGACAGTCCACGTTCGCCACCGGGGAGCTGTTTTTT; CDR3 protein: CASSPRQSTFATGELFF; V gene: TRBV18; clone size: many; D gene: NA; J gene: TRBJ2-2
CDR3 DNA: TGTGCCAGCAGCCGGGACAGGGCTTCACCCCTCCACTTT; CDR3 protein: CASSRDRASPLHF; V gene: TRBV2; clone size: many; D gene: TRBD1; J gene: TRBJ1-6
CDR3 DNA: TGCAGTGCTAGGGGGGACAGGCGGAGGGAAAAACTGTTTTTT; CDR3 protein: CSARGDRRREKLFF; V gene: TRBV20-1; clone size: many; D gene: TRBD1; J gene: TRBJ1-4
CDR3 DNA: TGCAGCGCCCTCGAGTCTTGGAACACTGAAGCTTTCTTT; CDR3 protein: CSALESWNTEAFF; V gene: TRBV29-1; clone size: many; D gene: NA; J gene: TRBJ1-1
CDR3 DNA: TGTGCCAGCTCACCAGCGTCTATGAACACTGAAGCTTTCTTT; CDR3 protein: CASSPASMNTEAFF; V gene: TRBV18; clone size: many; D gene: NA; J gene: TRBJ1-1
CDR3 DNA: TGCAGCGTTGATCGGAAATTAAAAGCTAACTATGGCTACACCTTC; CDR3 protein: CSVDRKLKANYGYTF; V gene: TRBV29-1; clone size: NA; D gene: NA; J gene: TRBJ1-2
CDR3 DNA: TGTGCCAGCAGCTTTAGCGGGGGTTACAATGAGCAGTTCTTC; CDR3 protein: CASSFSGGYNEQFF; V gene: TRBV7-8; clone size: many; D gene: TRBD2; J gene: TRBJ2-1
CDR3 DNA: TGCGCCAGCAGCTACTATAGGGACACCAACACCGGGGAGCTGTTTTTT; CDR3 protein: CASSYYRDTNTGELFF; V gene: TRBV5-1; clone size: once; D gene: NA; J gene: TRBJ2-2
CDR3 DNA: TGTGCCAGCAGTTACCCGACGGAGACCCAGTACTTC; CDR3 protein: CASSYPTETQYF; V gene: TRBV6-2/TRBV6-3; clone size: many; D gene: NA; J gene: TRBJ2-5
CDR3 DNA: TGTGCCAGCAGCCAAGGGGTCTACGGGATGGGCAATCAGCCCCAGCATTTT; CDR3 protein: CASSQGVYGMGNQPQHF; V gene: TRBV3-1; clone size: many; D gene: NA; J gene: TRBJ1-5
CDR3 DNA: TGCGCCAGCAGCCTCCGGGCCTCGGACGGAGAGACCCCGTACTTC; CDR3 protein: CASSLRASDGETPYF; V gene: TRBV4-1; clone size: few; D gene: NA; J gene: TRBJ2-5
CDR3 DNA: TGTGCCAGCAGTATCCGGGACACCTACGAGCAGTACTTC; CDR3 protein: CASSIRDTYEQYF; V gene: TRBV6-1; clone size: many; D gene: NA; J gene: TRBJ2-7
CDR3 DNA: TGTGCCAGCAGTTTCCCGGGACTAGCGGGAGGCCGCTCCTACGAGCAGTACTTC; CDR3 protein: CASSFPGLAGGRSYEQYF; V gene: TRBV28; clone size: many; D gene: TRBD2; J gene: TRBJ2-7
CDR3 DNA: TGTGCCAGCAGCCTCGGGACTAGCGGGATGTCCTACGAGCAGTACTTC; CDR3 protein: CASSLGTSGMSYEQYF; V gene: TRBV7-9; clone size: NA; D gene: TRBD2; J gene: TRBJ2-7
CDR3 DNA: TGTGCCAGTCGTCAGGCTTATAGCAATCAGCCCCAGCATTTT; CDR3 protein: CASRQAYSNQPQHF; V gene: TRBV12-3/TRBV12-4; clone size: NA; D gene: NA; J gene: TRBJ1-5
CDR3 DNA: TGCAGTGCTGACAGGGGCCAAGAGACCCAGTACTTC; CDR3 protein: CSADRGQETQYF; V gene: TRBV20-1; clone size: many; D gene: TRBD1; J gene: TRBJ2-5
CDR3 DNA: TGTGCCTGGATACAGGGTGCTGCGGGCGGCTACACCTTC; CDR3 protein: CAWIQGAAGGYTF; V gene: TRBV30; clone size: many; D gene: NA; J gene: TRBJ1-2
CDR3 DNA: TGTGCCAGCAGCCAGTGGCCGACAGGGAACAATCAGCCCCAGCATTTT; CDR3 protein: CASSQWPTGNNQPQHF; V gene: TRBV5-6; clone size: many; D gene: TRBD1; J gene: TRBJ1-5
CDR3 DNA: TGTGCCAGCAGCGATCTTAGTCCGGGACAGAGTAACTCCTACAATGAGCAGTTCTTC; CDR3 protein: CASSDLSPGQSNSYNEQFF; V gene: TRBV2; clone size: many; D gene: TRBD1; J gene: TRBJ2-1
CDR3 DNA: TGCGCCAGCAGCTTGGAACAGGGGGCCTACAATGAGCAGTTCTTC; CDR3 protein: CASSLEQGAYNEQFF; V gene: TRBV5-1; clone size: NA; D gene: TRBD1; J gene: TRBJ2-1
CDR3 DNA: TGTGCCAGCAGGGGACAGGGCCCTCTCTACACCTTC; CDR3 protein: CASRGQGPLYTF; V gene: TRBV12-3/TRBV12-4; clone size: many; D gene: TRBD1; J gene: TRBJ1-2
CDR3 DNA: TGTGCCAGCAGTTTATCGTACAGCCGAGCCTACGAGCAGTACTTC; CDR3 protein: CASSLSYSRAYEQYF; V gene: TRBV27; clone size: many; D gene: NA; J gene: TRBJ2-7
CDR3 DNA: TGTGCCAGCCTCCCTAGTACCATGAACACTGAAGCTTTCTTT; CDR3 protein: CASLPSTMNTEAFF; V gene: TRBV27; clone size: many; D gene: NA; J gene: TRBJ1-1
CDR3 DNA: TGCAGTGCTCCTAAAGCACTAGCGGGAGCTAATGAGCAGTTCTTC; CDR3 protein: CSAPKALAGANEQFF; V gene: TRBV20-1; clone size: many; D gene: TRBD2; J gene: TRBJ2-1
CDR3 DNA: TGTGCCAGCAGCGTAGTACCCTCTACTAGCGCGTTTACCTACGAGCAGTACTTC; CDR3 protein: CASSVVPSTSAFTYEQYF; V gene: TRBV9; clone size: many; D gene: TRBD2; J gene: TRBJ2-7
CDR3 DNA: TGTGCCAGCAGTTGGGGGTCCGGCGTTGTGGAAAAACTGTTTTTT; CDR3 protein: CASSWGSGVVEKLFF; V gene: TRBV5-6; clone size: NA; D gene: NA; J gene: TRBJ1-4
CDR3 DNA: TGTGCCACCAGTCGGGACCCATACACCGGGGAGCTGTTTTTT; CDR3 protein: CATSRDPYTGELFF; V gene: TRBV24-1; clone size: NA; D gene: NA; J gene: TRBJ2-2
CDR3 DNA: TGTGCCAGCAGCTTATCGGCAGGGTGGGTACAGACTGAAGCTTTCTTT; CDR3 protein: CASSLSAGWVQTEAFF; V gene: TRBV7-2; clone size: many; D gene: NA; J gene: TRBJ1-1
CDR3 DNA: TGCAGTGCTAGCCCACTAGCGAGCTCCTACGAGCAGTACTTC; CDR3 protein: CSASPLASSYEQYF; V gene: TRBV20-1; clone size: many; D gene: TRBD2; J gene: TRBJ2-7
CDR3 DNA: TGTGCCAGCAGGGGTCTCAATGAGCAGTTCTTC; CDR3 protein: CASRGLNEQFF; V gene: TRBV28; clone size: few; D gene: NA; J gene: TRBJ2-1
CDR3 DNA: TGTGCCAGTAGCCCAATAATTACATCTAGCGGGACATACTCCTACAATGAGCAGTTCTTC; CDR3 protein: CASSPIITSSGTYSYNEQFF; V gene: TRBV19; clone size: NA; D gene: TRBD2; J gene: TRBJ2-1
CDR3 DNA: TGTGCCAGCAGCCAAGTCATCAGCCCCTCTGGAAACACCATATATTTT; CDR3 protein: CASSQVISPSGNTIYF; V gene: TRBV14; clone size: few; D gene: NA; J gene: TRBJ1-3
CDR3 DNA: TGTGCCTGGAGTATCACCTACGCGGGCGGGGAGCAGTTCTTC; CDR3 protein: CAWSITYAGGEQFF; V gene: TRBV30; clone size: many; D gene: NA; J gene: TRBJ2-1
CDR3 DNA: TGTGCCAGCAGTGATACCGGGGGCTTCGTATCGGGGGGCTACACCTTC; CDR3 protein: CASSDTGGFVSGGYTF; V gene: TRBV28; clone size: many; D gene: NA; J gene: TRBJ1-2
CDR3 DNA: TGTGCCAGCACCCGCGACTCCAGCTCCTACAATGAGCAGTTCTTC; CDR3 protein: CASTRDSSSYNEQFF; V gene: TRBV27; clone size: NA; D gene: NA; J gene: TRBJ2-1
CDR3 DNA: TGTGCCACCAGTGGCCGATTGGGGAGCTCCTACAATGAGCAGTTCTTC; CDR3 protein: CATSGRLGSSYNEQFF; V gene: TRBV24-1; clone size: NA; D gene: NA; J gene: TRBJ2-1
CDR3 DNA: TGTGCCAGCACCCACAGAGTCGGTGGGGAGACCCAGTACTTC; CDR3 protein: CASTHRVGGETQYF; V gene: TRBV6-1; clone size: many; D gene: NA; J gene: TRBJ2-5
CDR3 DNA: TGCAGTGCCGAAGGGTCGTCTAGCGGGCAAAGAGGTTGGGAGCAGTTCTTC; CDR3 protein: CSAEGSSSGQRGWEQFF; V gene: TRBV20-1; clone size: few; D gene: TRBD2; J gene: TRBJ2-1
CDR3 DNA: TGTGCCAGCGCCCTTCCCCAACTGACTAGCGGACTAAGCACAGATACGCAGTATTTT; CDR3 protein: CASALPQLTSGLSTDTQYF; V gene: TRBV9; clone size: NA; D gene: TRBD2; J gene: TRBJ2-3
CDR3 DNA: TGCGCCAGCAGCTTGGGACTACCCCTAGCCAAAAACATTCAGTACTTC; CDR3 protein: CASSLGLPLAKNIQYF; V gene: TRBV5-1; clone size: NA; D gene: NA; J gene: TRBJ2-4
CDR3 DNA: TGTGCCAGCAGTGCCCCAAAAGGGACCTTCAATGAAAAACTGTTTTTT; CDR3 protein: CASSAPKGTFNEKLFF; V gene: TRBV2; clone size: many; D gene: NA; J gene: TRBJ1-4
CDR3 DNA: TGTGCCAGCAGCTCACGTGAAGCTTTCTTT; CDR3 protein: CASSSREAFF; V gene: TRBV7-9; clone size: many; D gene: NA; J gene: TRBJ1-1
CDR3 DNA: TGTGCCAGCAGCTCTAGCGGGAGCACAGATACGCAGTATTTT; CDR3 protein: CASSSSGSTDTQYF; V gene: TRBV27; clone size: many; D gene: TRBD2; J gene: TRBJ2-3
CDR3 DNA: TGTGCCAGCAGTTATTGGGACTCTGGCGAGCAGTACTTC; CDR3 protein: CASSYWDSGEQYF; V gene: TRBV6-5; clone size: few; D gene: NA; J gene: TRBJ2-7
CDR3 DNA: TGTGCCAGCAGCGCTACTACAGGGAGGCAGGACTATGGCTACACCTTC; CDR3 protein: CASSATTGRQDYGYTF; V gene: TRBV9; clone size: many; D gene: NA; J gene: TRBJ1-2
CDR3 DNA: TGTGCCAGCGGTGCTGGGGCCGAGGAAAAACTGTTTTTT; CDR3 protein: CASGAGAEEKLFF; V gene: TRBV12-3/TRBV12-4; clone size: few; D gene: NA; J gene: TRBJ1-4
CDR3 DNA: TGTGCCAGCACCCTCCCGACCGGGACAGGGAACACCGGGGAGCTGTTTTTT; CDR3 protein: CASTLPTGTGNTGELFF; V gene: TRBV28; clone size: NA; D gene: TRBD1; J gene: TRBJ2-2
CDR3 DNA: TGCAGTGCTAGAGATAGTAGCGGGGGCAATGAGCAGTTCTTC; CDR3 protein: CSARDSSGGNEQFF; V gene: TRBV20-1; clone size: many; D gene: TRBD2; J gene: TRBJ2-1
CDR3 DNA: TGCAGTGCTAGAGATCGCGGGGACGGCCAGAGGACCTATGGCTACACCTTC; CDR3 protein: CSARDRGDGQRTYGYTF; V gene: TRBV20-1; clone size: many; D gene: NA; J gene: TRBJ1-2
CDR3 DNA: TGTGCCAGCAGTTACTCGATGCGGAAACTGTTTTTT; CDR3 protein: CASSYSMRKLFF; V gene: TRBV6-2/TRBV6-3; clone size: NA; D gene: NA; J gene: TRBJ1-4